The 2 T cell receptor beta chains given below trace back to one sample, sequenced in a study of cytomegalovirus exposure and HLA in healthy donors. The PCR was carried out with 60 Vbeta primers and 13 Jbeta primers. Assay used: immunoSEQ multiplex PCR; TCRdb lists only in-frame clones, some missing. In the table there are some 110,000 clones, over 60% of which are singletons. The sample taken for sequencing was PBMCs. These receptors all come from a man between 35 and 55 years old in good health and CMV-seropositive.

This chain links TRBV18 with TRBJ1-2, with TRBD1 as a possible D gene (5 bases). The CDR3 covers 14 residues. Per the germline V gene, CDR1 is KGHSH and CDR2 is LQKENI. Between the trimmed V and J ends, which lost 3 bases and 6 bases, there was a span of 14 bases. This chain's CDR3 is CASSPSRGFDGYTF. Here the CDR3 DNA reads TGTGCCAGCTCACCGAGCCGGGGGTTCGATGGCTACACCTTC. Using reference TRBV18 and TRBJ1-2 for the parts outside the CDR3, the full variable domain is NAGVMQNPRHLVRRRGQEARLRCSPMKGHSHVYWYRQLPEEGLKFMVYLQKENIIDESGMPKERFSAEFPKEGPSILRIQQVVRGDSAAYFCASSPSRGFDGYTFGSGTRLTVV.

The rearrangement links TRBV13 to TRBJ2-2; D is perhaps TRBD2 (5 bases). Germline lookup yields CDR1 PRHDT and CDR2 FYEKMQ (reference sequence). V dropped 4 bases and J dropped 3 bases, with 15 bases sitting between them. The CDR3 is 16 amino acids. DNA of the CDR3: TGTGCCAGCAGCTACCAGATGGAGGCGGACACCGGGGAGCTGTTTTTT. It translates to CASSYQMEADTGELFF.